This record looks at one TCR beta chain sequence and its context. These data are taken from a study of CD8+CD57+ T cells in acquired aplastic anemia. Germline V lookup: CDR1 MGHDK, CDR2 SYGVNS. Trimming removed 3 bases at V and 1 base at J, with 12 bases between. The CDR3 extends over 15 amino acids. Flow cytometry had shown expanded CD8+CD57+ cells in the patients chosen for sequencing. Profiling that covered TCR beta VDJ and CDR3 relied on genomic DNA as its template. TCRdb reanalysed the reads using MiXCR and keeps one entry per CDR3 protein. The sample holds around 170,000 distinct CDR3 sequences, more than 45% seen once.

The chain couples TRBV25-1 to TRBJ2-5; no reliable D call. Sequencing was done on a sample of sorted CD4+, CD8+, or CD8+CD57+ T cells (not recorded which) from PBMCs. The receptor was derived from a human donor with aplastic anemia. CDR3 amino acids: CASSDFGRLQETQYF. The DNA for the CDR3 is TGTGCCAGCAGTGATTTTGGCAGACTCCAAGAGACCCAGTACTTC.